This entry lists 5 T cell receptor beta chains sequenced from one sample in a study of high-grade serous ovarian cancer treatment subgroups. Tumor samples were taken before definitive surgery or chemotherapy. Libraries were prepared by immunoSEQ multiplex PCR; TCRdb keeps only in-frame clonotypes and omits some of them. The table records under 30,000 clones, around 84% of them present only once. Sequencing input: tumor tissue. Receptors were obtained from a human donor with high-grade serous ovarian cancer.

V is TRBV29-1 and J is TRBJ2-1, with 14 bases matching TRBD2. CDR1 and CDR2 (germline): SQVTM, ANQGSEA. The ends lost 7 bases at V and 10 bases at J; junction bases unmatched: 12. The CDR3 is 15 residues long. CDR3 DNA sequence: TGCAGCGGAACGGACGGGACTAGCGGGAGCGGAGAGCAGTTCTTC. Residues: CSGTDGTSGSGEQFF.

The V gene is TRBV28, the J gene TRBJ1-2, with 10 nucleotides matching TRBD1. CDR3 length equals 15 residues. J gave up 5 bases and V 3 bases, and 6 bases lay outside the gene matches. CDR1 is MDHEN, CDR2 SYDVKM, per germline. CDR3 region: CASSFLDRGKYGYTF. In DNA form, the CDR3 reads TGTGCCAGCAGTTTCCTGGACAGGGGGAAGTATGGCTACACCTTC.

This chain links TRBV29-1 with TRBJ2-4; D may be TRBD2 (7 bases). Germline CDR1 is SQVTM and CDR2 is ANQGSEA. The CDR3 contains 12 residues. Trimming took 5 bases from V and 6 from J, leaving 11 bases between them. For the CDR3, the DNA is TGCAGCGTTCGGGGGGACACAAACATTCAGTACTTC. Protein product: CSVRGDTNIQYF.

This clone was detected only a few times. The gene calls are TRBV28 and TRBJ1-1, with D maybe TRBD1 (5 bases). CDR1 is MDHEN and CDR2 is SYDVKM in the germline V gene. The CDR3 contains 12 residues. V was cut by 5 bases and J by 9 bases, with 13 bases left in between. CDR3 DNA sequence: TGTGCCAGCAGTCGCCGGGACCTAAAAGCTTTCTTT. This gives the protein CASSRRDLKAFF.

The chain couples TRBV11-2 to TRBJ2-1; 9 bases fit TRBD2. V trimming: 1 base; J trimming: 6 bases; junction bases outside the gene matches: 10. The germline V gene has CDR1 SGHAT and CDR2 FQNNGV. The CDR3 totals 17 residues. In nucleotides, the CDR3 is TGTGCCAGCAGCTTAGCGCCCGCTAGCGGGGATGGCAATGAGCAGTTCTTC. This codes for CASSLAPASGDGNEQFF.